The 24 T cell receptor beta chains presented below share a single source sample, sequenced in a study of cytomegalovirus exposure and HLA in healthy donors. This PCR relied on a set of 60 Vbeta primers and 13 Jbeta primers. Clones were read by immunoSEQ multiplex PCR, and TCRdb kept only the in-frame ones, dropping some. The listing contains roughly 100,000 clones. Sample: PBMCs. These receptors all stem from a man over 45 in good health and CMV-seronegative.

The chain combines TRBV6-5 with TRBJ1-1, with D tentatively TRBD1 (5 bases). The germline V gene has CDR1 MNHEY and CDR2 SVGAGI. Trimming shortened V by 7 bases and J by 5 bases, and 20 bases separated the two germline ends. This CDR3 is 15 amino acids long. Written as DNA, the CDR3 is TGTGCCAGCAACCCCTTGGGGGGGTCGTGGACTGAAGCTTTCTTT. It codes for CASNPLGGSWTEAFF.

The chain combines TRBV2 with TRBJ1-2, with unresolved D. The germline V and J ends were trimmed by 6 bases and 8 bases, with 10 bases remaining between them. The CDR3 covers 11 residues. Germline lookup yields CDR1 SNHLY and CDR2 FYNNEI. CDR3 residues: CASRASLGYTF. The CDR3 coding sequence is TGTGCCAGCAGGGCTAGCTTGGGCTACACCTTC. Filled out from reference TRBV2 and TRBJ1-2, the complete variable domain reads EPEVTQTPSHQVTQMGQEVILRCVPISNHLYFYWYRQILGQKVEFLVSFYNNEISEKSEIFDDQFSVERPDGSNFTLKIRSTKLEDSAMYFCASRASLGYTFGSGTRLTVV.

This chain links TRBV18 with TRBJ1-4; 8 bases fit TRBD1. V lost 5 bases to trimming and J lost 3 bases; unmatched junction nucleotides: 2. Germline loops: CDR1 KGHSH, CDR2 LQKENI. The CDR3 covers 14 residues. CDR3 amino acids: CASSAGQANEKLFF. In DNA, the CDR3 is TGTGCCAGCTCAGCGGGACAGGCTAATGAAAAACTGTTTTTT.

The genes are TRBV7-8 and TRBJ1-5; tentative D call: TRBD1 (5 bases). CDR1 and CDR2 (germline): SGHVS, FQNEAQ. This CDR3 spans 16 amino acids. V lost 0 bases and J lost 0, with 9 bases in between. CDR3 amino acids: CASSLALGGSNQPQHF. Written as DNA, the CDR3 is TGTGCCAGCAGCTTAGCGCTCGGGGGTAGCAATCAGCCCCAGCATTTT.

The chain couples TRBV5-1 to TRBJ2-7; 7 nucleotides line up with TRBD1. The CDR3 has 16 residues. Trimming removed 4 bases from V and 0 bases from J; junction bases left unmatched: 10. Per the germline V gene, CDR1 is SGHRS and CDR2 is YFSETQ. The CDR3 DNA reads TGCGCCAGCAGCCCCTATAAGGGGGCGACCTCCTACGAGCAGTACTTC. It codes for CASSPYKGATSYEQYF.

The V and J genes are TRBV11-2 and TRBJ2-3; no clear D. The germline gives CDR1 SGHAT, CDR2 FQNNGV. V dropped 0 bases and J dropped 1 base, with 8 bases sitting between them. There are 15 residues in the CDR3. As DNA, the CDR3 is TGTGCCAGCAGCTTAGATCGAACGGGCACAGATACGCAGTATTTT. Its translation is CASSLDRTGTDTQYF. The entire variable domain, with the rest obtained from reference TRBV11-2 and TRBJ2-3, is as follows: EAGVAQSPRYKIIEKRQSVAFWCNPISGHATLYWYQQILGQGPKLLIQFQNNGVVDDSQLPKDRFSAERLKGVDSTLKIQPAKLEDSAVYLCASSLDRTGTDTQYFGPGTRLTVL.

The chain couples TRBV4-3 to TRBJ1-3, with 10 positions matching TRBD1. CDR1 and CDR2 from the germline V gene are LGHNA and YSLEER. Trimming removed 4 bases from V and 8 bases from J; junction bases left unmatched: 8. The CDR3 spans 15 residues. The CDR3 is CASSLQGQGVDTIYF. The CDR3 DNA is TGCGCCAGCAGCCTACAAGGACAGGGGGTCGACACCATATATTTT.

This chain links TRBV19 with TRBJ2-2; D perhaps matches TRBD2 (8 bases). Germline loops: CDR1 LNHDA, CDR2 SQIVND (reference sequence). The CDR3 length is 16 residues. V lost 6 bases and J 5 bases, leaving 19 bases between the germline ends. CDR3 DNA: TGTGCCAGTAGCCGACGGGAGGGGGCGAGGACCGGGGAGCTGTTTTTT. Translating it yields CASSRREGARTGELFF.

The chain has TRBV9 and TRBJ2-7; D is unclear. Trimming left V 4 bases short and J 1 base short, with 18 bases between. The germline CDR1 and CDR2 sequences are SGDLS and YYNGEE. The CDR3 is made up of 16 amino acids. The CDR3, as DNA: TGTGCCAGCAGCCCGCGCGAGGATATGAGGTCCTACGAGCAGTACTTC. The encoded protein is CASSPREDMRSYEQYF.

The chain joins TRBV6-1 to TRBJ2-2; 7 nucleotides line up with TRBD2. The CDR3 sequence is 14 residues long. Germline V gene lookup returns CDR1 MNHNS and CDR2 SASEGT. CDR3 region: CVLRWERGTGELFF. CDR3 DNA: TGTGTTCTGAGGTGGGAGCGGGGCACCGGGGAGCTGTTTTTT.

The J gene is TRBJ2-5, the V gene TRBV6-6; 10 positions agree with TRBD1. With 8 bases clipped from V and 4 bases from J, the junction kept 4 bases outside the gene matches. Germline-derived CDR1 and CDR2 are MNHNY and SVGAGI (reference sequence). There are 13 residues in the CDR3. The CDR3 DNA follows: TGTGCCAGCTGGAGACAGGGGGCAGAGACCCAGTACTTC. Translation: CASWRQGAETQYF.

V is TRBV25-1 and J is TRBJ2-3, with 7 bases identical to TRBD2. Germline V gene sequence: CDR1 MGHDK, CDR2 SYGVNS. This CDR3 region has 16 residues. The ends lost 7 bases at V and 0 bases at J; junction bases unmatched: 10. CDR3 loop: CASKPAASGSTDTQYF. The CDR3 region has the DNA TGTGCCAGCAAGCCCGCGGCTAGCGGAAGCACAGATACGCAGTATTTT.

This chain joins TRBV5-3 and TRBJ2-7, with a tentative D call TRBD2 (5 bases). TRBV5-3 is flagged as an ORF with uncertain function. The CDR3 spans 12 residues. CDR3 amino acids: CVPTGVPYEQYF. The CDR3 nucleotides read TGTGTCCCGACCGGGGTCCCCTACGAGCAGTACTTC.

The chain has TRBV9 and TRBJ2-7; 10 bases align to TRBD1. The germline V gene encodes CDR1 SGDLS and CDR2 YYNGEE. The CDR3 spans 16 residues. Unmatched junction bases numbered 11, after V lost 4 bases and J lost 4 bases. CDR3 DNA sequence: TGTGCCAGCAGCATACACCGGGACAGGGGACGTTACGAGCAGTACTTC. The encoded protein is CASSIHRDRGRYEQYF. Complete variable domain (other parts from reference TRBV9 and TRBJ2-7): DSGVTQTPKHLITATGQRVTLRCSPRSGDLSVYWYQQSLDQGLQFLIQYYNGEERAKGNILERFSAQQFPDLHSELNLSSLELGDSALYFCASSIHRDRGRYEQYFGPGTRLTVT.

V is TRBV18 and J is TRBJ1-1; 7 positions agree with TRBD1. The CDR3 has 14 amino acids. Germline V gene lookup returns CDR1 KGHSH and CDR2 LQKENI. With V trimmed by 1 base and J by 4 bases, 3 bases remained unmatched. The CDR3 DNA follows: TGTGCCAGCTCACCACTACAGGGGTCCACTGAAGCTTTCTTT. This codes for CASSPLQGSTEAFF.

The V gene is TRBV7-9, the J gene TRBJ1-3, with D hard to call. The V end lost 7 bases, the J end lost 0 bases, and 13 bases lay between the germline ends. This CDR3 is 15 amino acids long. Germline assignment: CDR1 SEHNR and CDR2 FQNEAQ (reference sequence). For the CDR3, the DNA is TGTGCCAGCACCCCGAAACTAGACTCTGGAAACACCATATATTTT. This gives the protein CASTPKLDSGNTIYF.

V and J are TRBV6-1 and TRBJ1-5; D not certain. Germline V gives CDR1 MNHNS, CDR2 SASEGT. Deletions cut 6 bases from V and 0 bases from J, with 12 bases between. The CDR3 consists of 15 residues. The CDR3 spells CASRPTANSNQPQHF. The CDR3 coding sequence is TGTGCCAGCAGACCTACAGCTAATAGCAATCAGCCCCAGCATTTT.

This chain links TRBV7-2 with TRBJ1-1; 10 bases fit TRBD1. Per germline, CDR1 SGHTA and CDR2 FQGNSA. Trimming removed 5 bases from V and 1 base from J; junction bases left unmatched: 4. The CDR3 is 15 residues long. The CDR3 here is CASSDRDRGNTEAFF. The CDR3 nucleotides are TGTGCCAGCAGCGACAGGGACAGGGGGAACACTGAAGCTTTCTTT.

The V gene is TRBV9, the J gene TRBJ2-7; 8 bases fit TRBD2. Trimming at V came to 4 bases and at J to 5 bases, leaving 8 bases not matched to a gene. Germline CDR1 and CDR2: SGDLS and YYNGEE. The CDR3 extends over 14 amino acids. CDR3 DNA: TGTGCCAGCAGCCACGCGGGACTAGGAAACGAGCAGTACTTC. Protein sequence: CASSHAGLGNEQYF.

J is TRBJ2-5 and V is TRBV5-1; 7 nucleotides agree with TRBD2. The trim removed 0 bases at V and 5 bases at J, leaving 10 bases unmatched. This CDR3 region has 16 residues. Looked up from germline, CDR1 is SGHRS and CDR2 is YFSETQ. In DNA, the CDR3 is TGCGCCAGCAGCTTGGCCGAGGCTAGCGGTATGGAGACCCAGTACTTC. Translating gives CASSLAEASGMETQYF.

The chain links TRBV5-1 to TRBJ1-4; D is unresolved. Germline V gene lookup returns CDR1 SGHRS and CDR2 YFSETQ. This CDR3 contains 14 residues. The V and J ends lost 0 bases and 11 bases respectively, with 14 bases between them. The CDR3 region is CASSLAGRASKLFF. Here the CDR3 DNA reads TGCGCCAGCAGCTTGGCCGGGAGAGCCTCTAAACTGTTTTTT. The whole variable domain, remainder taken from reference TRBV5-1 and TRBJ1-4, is KAGVTQTPRYLIKTRGQQVTLSCSPISGHRSVSWYQQTPGQGLQFLFEYFSETQRNKGNFPGRFSGRQFSNSRSEMNVSTLELGDSALYLCASSLAGRASKLFFGSGTQLSVL.

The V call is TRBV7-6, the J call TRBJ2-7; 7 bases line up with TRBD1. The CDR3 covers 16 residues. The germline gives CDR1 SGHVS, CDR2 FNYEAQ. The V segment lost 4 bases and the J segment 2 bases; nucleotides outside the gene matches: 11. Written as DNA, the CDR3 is TGTGCCAGCAGCTCAAGACAGGGCCTCTTAGCCTACGAGCAGTACTTC. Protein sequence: CASSSRQGLLAYEQYF.

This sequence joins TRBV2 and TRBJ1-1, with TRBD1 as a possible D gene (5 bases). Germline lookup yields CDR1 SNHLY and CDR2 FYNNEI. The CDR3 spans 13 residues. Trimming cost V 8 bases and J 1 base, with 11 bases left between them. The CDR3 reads CASQSGGNTEAFF. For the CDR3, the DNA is TGTGCCAGCCAATCGGGGGGGAACACTGAAGCTTTCTTT.

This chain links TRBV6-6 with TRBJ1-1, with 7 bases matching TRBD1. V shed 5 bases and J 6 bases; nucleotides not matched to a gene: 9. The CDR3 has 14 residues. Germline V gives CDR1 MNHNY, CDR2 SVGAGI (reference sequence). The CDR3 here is CASSTSGGRAEAFF. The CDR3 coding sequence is TGTGCCAGCAGTACCTCAGGGGGAAGGGCTGAAGCTTTCTTT.